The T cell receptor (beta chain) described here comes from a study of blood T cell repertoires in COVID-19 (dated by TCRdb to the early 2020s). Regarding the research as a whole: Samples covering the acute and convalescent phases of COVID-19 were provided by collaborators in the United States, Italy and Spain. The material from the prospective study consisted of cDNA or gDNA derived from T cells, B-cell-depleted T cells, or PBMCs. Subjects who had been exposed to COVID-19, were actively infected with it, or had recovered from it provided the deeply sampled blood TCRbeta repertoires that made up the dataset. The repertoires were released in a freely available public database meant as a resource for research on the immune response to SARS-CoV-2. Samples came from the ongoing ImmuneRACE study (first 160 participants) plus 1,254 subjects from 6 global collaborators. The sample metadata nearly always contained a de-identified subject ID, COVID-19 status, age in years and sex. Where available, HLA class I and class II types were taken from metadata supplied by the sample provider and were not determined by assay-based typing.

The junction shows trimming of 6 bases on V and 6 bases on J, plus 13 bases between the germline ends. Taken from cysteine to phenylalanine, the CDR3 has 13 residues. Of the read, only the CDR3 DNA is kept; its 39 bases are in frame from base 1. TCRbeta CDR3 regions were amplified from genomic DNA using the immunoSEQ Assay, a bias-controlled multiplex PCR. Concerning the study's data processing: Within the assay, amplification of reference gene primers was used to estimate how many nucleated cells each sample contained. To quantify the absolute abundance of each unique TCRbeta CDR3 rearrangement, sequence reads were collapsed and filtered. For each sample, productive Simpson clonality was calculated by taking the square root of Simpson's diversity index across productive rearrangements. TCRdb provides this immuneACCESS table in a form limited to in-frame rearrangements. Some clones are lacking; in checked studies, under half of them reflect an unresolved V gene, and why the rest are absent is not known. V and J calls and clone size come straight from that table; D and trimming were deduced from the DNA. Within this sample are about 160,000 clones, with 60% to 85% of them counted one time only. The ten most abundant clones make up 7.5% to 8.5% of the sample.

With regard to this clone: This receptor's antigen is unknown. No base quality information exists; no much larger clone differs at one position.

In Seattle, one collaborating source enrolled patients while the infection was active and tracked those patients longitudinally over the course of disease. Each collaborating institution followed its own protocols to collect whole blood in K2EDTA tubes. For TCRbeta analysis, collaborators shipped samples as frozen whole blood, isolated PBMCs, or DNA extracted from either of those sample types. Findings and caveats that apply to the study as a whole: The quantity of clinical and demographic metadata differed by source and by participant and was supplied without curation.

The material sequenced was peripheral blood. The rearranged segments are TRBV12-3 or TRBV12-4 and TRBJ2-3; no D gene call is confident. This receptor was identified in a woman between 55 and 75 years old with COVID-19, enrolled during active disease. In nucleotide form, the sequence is TGTGCCAGCAGCAAAAATCCCGCGGATACGCAGTATTTT. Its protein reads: CASSKNPADTQYF.